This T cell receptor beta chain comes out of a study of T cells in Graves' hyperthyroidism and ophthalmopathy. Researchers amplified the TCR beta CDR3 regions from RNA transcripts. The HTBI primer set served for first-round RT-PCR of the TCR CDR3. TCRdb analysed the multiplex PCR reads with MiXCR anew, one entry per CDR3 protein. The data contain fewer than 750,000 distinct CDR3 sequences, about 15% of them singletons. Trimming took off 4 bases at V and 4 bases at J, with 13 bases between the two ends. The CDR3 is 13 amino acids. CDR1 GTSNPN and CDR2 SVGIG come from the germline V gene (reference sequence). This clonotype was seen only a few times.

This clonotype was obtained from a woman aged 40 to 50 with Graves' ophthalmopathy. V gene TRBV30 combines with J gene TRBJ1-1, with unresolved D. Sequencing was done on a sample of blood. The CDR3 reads CAWTVRPSTEAFF. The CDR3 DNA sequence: TGTGCCTGGACTGTAAGACCGAGCACTGAAGCTTTCTTT. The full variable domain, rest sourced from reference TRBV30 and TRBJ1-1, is SQTIHQWPATLVQPVGSPLSLECTVEGTSNPNLYWYRQAAGRGLQLLFYSVGIGQISSEVPQNLSASRPQDRQFILSSKKLLLSDSGFYLCAWTVRPSTEAFFGQGTRLTVV.